This is a list of T cell receptor beta chains from one sample in a study of shared clonotypes between healthy human individuals. Clones were sequenced by immunoSEQ multiplex PCR, and TCRdb holds only the in-frame ones, with some missing. The repertoire holds around 980,000 clones, with around 78% as singletons. What was sequenced was memory CD4+ T cells from PBMCs. All receptors derive from a young man in good health. Some clones in this sample may be carry-over from other donors' samples. Both conserved end residues are part of each CDR3. A D gene is named only where the DNA matches it firmly. The size entry is marked missing in some rows and otherwise reads once, few, many or a size class.

size | length | J | D | V | DNA | CDR3
once | 15 | TRBJ2-1 | NA | TRBV7-8 | TGTGCCAGCAGCCTCAGGGCACAAGCCTACAATGAGCAGTTCTTC | CASSLRAQAYNEQFF
NA | 14 | TRBJ2-4 | NA | TRBV5-6 | TGTGCCAGCAGCTTGGACGTTGCCAAAAACATTCAGTACTTC | CASSLDVAKNIQYF
NA | 15 | TRBJ1-4 | NA | TRBV5-1 | TGCGCCAGCAGTCCGGGGGACGACTTTAATGAAAAACTGTTTTTT | CASSPGDDFNEKLFF
NA | 13 | TRBJ1-1 | NA | TRBV25-1 | TGTGCCAGCAGTGTGAGAGAGAACACTGAAGCTTTCTTT | CASSVRENTEAFF
NA | 17 | TRBJ1-1 | NA | TRBV11-1 | TGTGCCAGCAGCTTTTCCCAGGGGATAGTCCGAGGCACTGAAGCTTTCTTT | CASSFSQGIVRGTEAFF
many | 13 | TRBJ1-2 | NA | TRBV2 | TGTGCCAGCAGTGAATCTCGCAGGAAGGGCTACACCTTC | CASSESRRKGYTF
few | 11 | TRBJ1-1 | NA | TRBV20-1 | TGCAGTGCAATCCGGGCCCAGAGCTTGCTCTTT | CSAIRAQSLLF
NA | 16 | TRBJ2-2 | NA | TRBV28 | TGTGCCAGCAGTTTACTATTAGCGGAGAACACCGGGGAGCTGTTTTTT | CASSLLLAENTGELFF
NA | 15 | TRBJ2-1 | NA | TRBV19 | TGTGCCAGTACCGCCCGACAGAATTCCTACAATGAGCAGTTCTTC | CASTARQNSYNEQFF
NA | 15 | TRBJ1-4 | TRBD1 | TRBV6-1 | TGTGCCAGCAGTGAAGGGACAGGGGGCCTCTTGAAACTGTTTTTT | CASSEGTGGLLKLFF
NA | 14 | TRBJ1-1 | NA | TRBV7-9 | TGTGCCAGCAGCCAGGGACGGGCGAACACTGAAGCTTTCTTT | CASSQGRANTEAFF
NA | 12 | TRBJ2-7 | NA | TRBV5-1 | TGCGCCAGCAGCCAGCGCTGGGGCGAGCAGTACTTC | CASSQRWGEQYF
NA | 15 | TRBJ1-5 | NA | TRBV28 | TGTGCCAGCAGAGAGCTACGGGGGAGCAATCAGCCCCAGCATTTT | CASRELRGSNQPQHF
NA | 12 | TRBJ2-1 | NA | TRBV2 | TGTGCCAGCAGTCAATACAGGGAAGGGCAGTTCTTC | CASSQYREGQFF
NA | 17 | TRBJ1-5 | NA | TRBV4-2 | TGTGCCAGCAGCCAAGATCGACGCAGGGGCACCAATCAGCCCCAGCATTTT | CASSQDRRRGTNQPQHF
NA | 15 | TRBJ2-3 | TRBD2 | TRBV6-6 | TGTGCCAGCAGTTACGACAAGCGGGACACAGATACGCAGTATTTT | CASSYDKRDTDTQYF
NA | 14 | TRBJ2-5 | NA | TRBV28 | TGTGCCAGCAGTCGAGGGGAGTTGCGAGAGACCCAGTACTTC | CASSRGELRETQYF
NA | 17 | TRBJ2-2 | TRBD1 | TRBV28 | TGTGCCAGCAGTTGGACCCAGGGGGCGCGACACACCGGGGAGCTGTTTTTT | CASSWTQGARHTGELFF
NA | 14 | TRBJ2-2 | TRBD2 | TRBV29-1 | TGCAGCGTCCGGACTAGCGAGAACACCGGGGAGCTGTTTTTT | CSVRTSENTGELFF
NA | 13 | TRBJ1-2 | NA | TRBV25-1 | TGTGCCAGCAGTGTTGGTACTAACTATGGCTACACCTTC | CASSVGTNYGYTF
NA | 13 | TRBJ1-5 | NA | TRBV6-5 | TGTGCCAGCAGTTACTCGATTTTGCAGCCCCAGCATTTT | CASSYSILQPQHF
NA | 14 | TRBJ2-7 | NA | TRBV6-5 | TGTGCCAGCAGATGCGTAGGCGGACGGGTGGGCCAGTACTTC | CASRCVGGRVGQYF
few | 14 | TRBJ1-1 | NA | TRBV4-1 | TGCGCCAGCAGCCAAGATCCAAGCAGAACTGAAGCTTTCTTT | CASSQDPSRTEAFF
NA | 10 | TRBJ1-1 | NA | TRBV20-1 | TGCAGTGCTAGCTTGGGAAGAGCTTTCTTT | CSASLGRAFF
NA | 15 | TRBJ2-7 | NA | TRBV11-2 | TGTGCCAGCAGCGCAATTAGAGGGCCTTGGACCGAGCAGTACTTC | CASSAIRGPWTEQYF
once | 15 | TRBJ2-7 | NA | TRBV28 | TGTGCCAGCAGTATAACCGGGACCAACTCCTACGAGCAGTACTTC | CASSITGTNSYEQYF
NA | 14 | TRBJ2-3 | NA | TRBV5-1 | TGCGCCAGCAGCTTGGCCGACAGCACAGATACGCAGTATTTT | CASSLADSTDTQYF
few | 13 | TRBJ1-2 | TRBD1 | TRBV10-3 | TGTGCCATCAACGCCGGGACAGGTCATGGCTACACCTTC | CAINAGTGHGYTF
NA | 14 | TRBJ1-4 | TRBD1 | TRBV28 | TGTGCCAGCAGCCCGACAGGGAGTAATGAAAAACTGTTTTTT | CASSPTGSNEKLFF
once | 15 | TRBJ2-1 | NA | TRBV9 | TGTGCCAGCAGCGTAGGGACAGCCGCATACAATGAGCAGTTCTTC | CASSVGTAAYNEQFF
NA | 14 | TRBJ2-3 | TRBD2 | TRBV29-1 | TGCAGCGTTGGGGCGGGAGGTACCACAGATACGCAGTATTTT | CSVGAGGTTDTQYF
NA | 16 | TRBJ1-1 | NA | TRBV10-3 | TGTGCCATCAGTGGGAGTGGTGGGTCCGGGAACACTGAAGCTTTCTTT | CAISGSGGSGNTEAFF
few | 13 | TRBJ1-1 | NA | TRBV19 | TGTGCCAGTAGTCCGACAGGGAACACTGAAGCTTTCTTT | CASSPTGNTEAFF
once | 14 | TRBJ1-1 | NA | TRBV2 | TGTGCCAGCAGTGAAGCAGGCTGGGGAACTGAAGCTTTCTTT | CASSEAGWGTEAFF
NA | 13 | TRBJ1-5 | NA | TRBV29-1 | TGCAGCGTTGTAGATGGGGCCAATCAGCCCCAGCATTTT | CSVVDGANQPQHF
NA | 18 | TRBJ1-5 | NA | TRBV11-3 | TGTGCCAGCAGTCCTAGTGGACAGCAAAAGTATAGCAATCAGCCCCAGCATTTT | CASSPSGQQKYSNQPQHF
once | 19 | TRBJ2-7 | TRBD2 | TRBV10-3 | TGTGCCATCAGTGGTACGGGTAGAACGGGAGGTCCAAACTCCTACGAGCAGTACTTC | CAISGTGRTGGPNSYEQYF